The entry that follows covers one TCR beta chain sequence. The target antigen is unknown. Trimming stripped 5 bases from V and 1 base from J, with 9 bases between. The CDR3 is made up of 13 amino acids. The germline V gene encodes CDR1 SGHRS and CDR2 YFSETQ. The data are from a study of memory CD4+ T cells and cytomegalovirus serostatus. Single viable CD3+CD4+CD8-CD45RO+ cells were sorted as the memory CD4+ T cells. Assay: immunoSEQ multiplex PCR; the TCRdb copy retains only in-frame clones and omits some. The table lists under 80,000 clones, 60% to 80% of them singletons. Overall study results and limits: About 40% of the roughly 150 known CMV-associated TCRbeta sequences appeared in CD4+ memory.

The sequencing input was memory CD4+ T cells from blood. The origin of this receptor is an adult in good health and CMV-seropositive. The gene calls are TRBV5-1 and TRBJ1-1; D not resolved. The CDR3 reads CASRKTANTEAFF. CDR3 bases: TGCGCCAGCAGGAAGACCGCGAACACTGAAGCTTTCTTT.